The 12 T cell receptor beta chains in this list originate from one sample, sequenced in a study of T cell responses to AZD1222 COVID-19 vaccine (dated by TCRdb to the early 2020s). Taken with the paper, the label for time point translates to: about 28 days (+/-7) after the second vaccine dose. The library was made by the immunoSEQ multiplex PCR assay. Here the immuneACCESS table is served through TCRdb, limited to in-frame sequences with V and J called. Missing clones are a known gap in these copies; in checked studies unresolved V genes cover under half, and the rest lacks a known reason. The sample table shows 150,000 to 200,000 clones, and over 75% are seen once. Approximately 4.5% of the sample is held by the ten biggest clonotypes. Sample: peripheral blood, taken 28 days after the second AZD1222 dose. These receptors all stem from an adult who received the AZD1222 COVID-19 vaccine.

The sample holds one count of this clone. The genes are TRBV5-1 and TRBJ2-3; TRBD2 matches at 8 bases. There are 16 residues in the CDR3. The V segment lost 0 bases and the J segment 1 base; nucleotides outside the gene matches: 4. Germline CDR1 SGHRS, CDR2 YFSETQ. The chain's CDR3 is CASSLEAGGRTDTQYF. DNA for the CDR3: TGCGCCAGCAGCTTGGAGGCGGGGGGACGCACAGATACGCAGTATTTT.

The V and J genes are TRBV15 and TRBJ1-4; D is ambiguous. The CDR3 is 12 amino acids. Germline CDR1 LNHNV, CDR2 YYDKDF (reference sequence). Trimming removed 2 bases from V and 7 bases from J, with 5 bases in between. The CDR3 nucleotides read TGTGCCACCAGCAGAATTAGTGAAAAACTGTTTTTT. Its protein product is CATSRISEKLFF.

The CDR3 region is CASSQEGSGGFTDTQYF. CDR3 DNA sequence: TGTGCCAGCAGTCAAGAAGGGAGCGGGGGGTTCACAGATACGCAGTATTTT. The chain employs TRBV5-4 and TRBJ2-3; TRBD2 matches 9 bases. Germline trimming cut 5 bases from V and 2 bases from J; bases unmatched to any gene: 12. The CDR3 sequence is 17 residues long. CDR1 SGHNT and CDR2 YYREEE come from the germline V gene (reference sequence).

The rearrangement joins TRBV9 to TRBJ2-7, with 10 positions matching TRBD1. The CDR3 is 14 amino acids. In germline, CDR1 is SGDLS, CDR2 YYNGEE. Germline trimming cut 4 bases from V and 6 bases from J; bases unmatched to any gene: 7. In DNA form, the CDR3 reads TGTGCCAGCAGCTCAAGACAGGGGGCGGGCGAGCAGTACTTC. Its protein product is CASSSRQGAGEQYF.

Here the CDR3 DNA reads TGTGCCAGTAAGGAGCGGGGGGGCACAGATACGCAGTATTTT. Its protein product is CASKERGGTDTQYF. V usage is TRBV19 and J usage is TRBJ2-3; 9 nucleotides agree with TRBD2. The J segment lost 1 base and the V segment lost 7 bases, leaving 3 bases of the junction unmatched. The CDR3 length is 14 residues. Per the germline V gene, CDR1 is LNHDA and CDR2 is SQIVND (reference sequence).

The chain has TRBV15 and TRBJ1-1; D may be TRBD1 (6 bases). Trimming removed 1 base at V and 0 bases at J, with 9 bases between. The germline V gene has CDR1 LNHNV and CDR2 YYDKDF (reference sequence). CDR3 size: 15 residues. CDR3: CATSRGGLLNTEAFF. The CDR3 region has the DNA TGTGCCACCAGCAGAGGGGGGCTGTTGAACACTGAAGCTTTCTTT.

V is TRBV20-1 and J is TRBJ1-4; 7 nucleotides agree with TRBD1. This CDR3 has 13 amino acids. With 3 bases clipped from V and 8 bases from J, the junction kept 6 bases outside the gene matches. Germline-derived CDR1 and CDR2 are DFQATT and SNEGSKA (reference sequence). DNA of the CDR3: TGCAGTGCTAGTGACCCCAGGGGGGAAAAACTGTTTTTT. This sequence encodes CSASDPRGEKLFF.

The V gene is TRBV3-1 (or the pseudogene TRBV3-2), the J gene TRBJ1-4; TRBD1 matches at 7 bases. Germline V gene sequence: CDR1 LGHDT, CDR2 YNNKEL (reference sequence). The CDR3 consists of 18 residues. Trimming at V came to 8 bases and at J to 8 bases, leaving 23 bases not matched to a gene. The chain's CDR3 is CASSRRRGHLLLWEKLFF. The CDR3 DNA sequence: TGTGCCAGCTCCAGGAGGAGGGGGCACTTGCTTTTGTGGGAAAAACTGTTTTTT.

The chain's CDR3 is CASSTPGVAYEQYF. The CDR3 DNA is TGTGCCAGCAGCACACCGGGGGTCGCCTACGAGCAGTACTTC. The chain joins TRBV7-9 to TRBJ2-7, with D tentatively TRBD2 (6 bases). The V gene lost 5 bases and the J gene lost 2 bases, with 13 bases spanning the gap. Germline CDR1 and CDR2: SEHNR and FQNEAQ (reference sequence). The CDR3 length is 14 residues.

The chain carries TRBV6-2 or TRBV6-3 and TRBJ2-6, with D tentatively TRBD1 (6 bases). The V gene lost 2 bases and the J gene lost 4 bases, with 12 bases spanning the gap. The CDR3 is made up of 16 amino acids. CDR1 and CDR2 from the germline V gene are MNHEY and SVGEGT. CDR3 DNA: TGTGCCAGCAGTTACGTGGGGGCGCAAGGGGCCAACGTCCTGACTTTC. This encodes CASSYVGAQGANVLTF.

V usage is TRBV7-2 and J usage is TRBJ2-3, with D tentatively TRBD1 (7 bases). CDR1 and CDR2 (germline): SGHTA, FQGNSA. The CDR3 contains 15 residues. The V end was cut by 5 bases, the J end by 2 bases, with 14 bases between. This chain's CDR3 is CASSARGALTDTQYF. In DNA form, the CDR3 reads TGTGCCAGCAGCGCCAGGGGGGCACTCACAGATACGCAGTATTTT.

DNA of the CDR3: TGTGCCAGCAGCTTATCTGAGACCCAGTACTTC. Amino acids: CASSLSETQYF. The chain joins TRBV7-2 to TRBJ2-5, with unresolved D. V lost 2 bases and J lost 5, with 3 bases in between. Germline assignment: CDR1 SGHTA and CDR2 FQGNSA. The CDR3 has 11 residues.